The 23 T cell receptor beta chains below come from one sample, sequenced in a study of cytomegalovirus exposure and HLA in healthy donors. Researchers ran the PCR with 60 Vbeta and 13 Jbeta primers. Generated by immunoSEQ multiplex PCR, the TCRdb table keeps only in-frame clones and is missing some. The sample yields more than 150,000 clones, just over 75% seen once. The sample comprised PBMCs. The receptors stem from a man in his forties in good health and CMV-seronegative.

The rearrangement joins TRBV18 to TRBJ2-1; 14 bases are shared with TRBD2. V shed 5 bases, J shed 9 bases, and the junction held 6 bases outside the gene matches. CDR1 is KGHSH, CDR2 LQKENI, per germline. The CDR3 extends over 15 amino acids. The CDR3: CASSSGLAGAGEQFF. The CDR3 bases are TGTGCCAGCTCATCGGGACTAGCGGGAGCCGGTGAGCAGTTCTTC.

V is TRBV7-8 and J is TRBJ1-2; D might be TRBD1 (6 bases). Germline-derived CDR1 and CDR2 are SGHVS and FQNEAQ. V was pared by 1 base and J by 7 bases, with 16 bases between. This CDR3 contains 15 residues. The CDR3 reads CASSLVGGGFRGYTF. For the CDR3, the DNA is TGTGCCAGCAGCTTAGTGGGGGGGGGCTTTCGTGGCTACACCTTC.

The gene calls are TRBV11-2 and TRBJ2-1, with a tentative D call TRBD1 (6 bases). V was pared by 6 bases and J by 7 bases, with 16 bases between. The germline gives CDR1 SGHAT, CDR2 FQNNGV. The CDR3 runs 14 residues. This CDR3 reads CASSPQGLNNEQFF. The DNA for the CDR3 is TGTGCCAGCAGTCCCCAGGGGCTCAATAATGAGCAGTTCTTC.

The chain has TRBV30 and TRBJ1-5; tentative D call: TRBD1 (6 bases). The CDR3 covers 14 residues. Germline V gene lookup returns CDR1 GTSNPN and CDR2 SVGIG (reference sequence). Trimming took 2 bases from V and 6 from J, leaving 14 bases between them. CDR3 sequence (DNA): TGTGCCTGGAGTCAGGGGCAATCGGGTCAGCCCCAGCATTTT. Translated: CAWSQGQSGQPQHF.

The genes are TRBV28 and TRBJ2-7; perhaps TRBD2 as D (5 bases). The CDR3 is 16 amino acids. The V end lost 5 bases, the J end lost 0 bases, and 17 bases lay between the germline ends. Germline-derived CDR1 and CDR2 are MDHEN and SYDVKM. CDR3 bases: TGTGCCAGCAGTCTCCAAAGGGCGGGTAGCTCCTACGAGCAGTACTTC. Translation: CASSLQRAGSSYEQYF.

The rearrangement links TRBV2 to TRBJ2-2, with TRBD1 matching 8 bases. J lost 6 bases, V lost 6 bases, and 6 bases had no gene match. CDR1 is SNHLY and CDR2 is FYNNEI in the germline V gene. The CDR3 is 14 amino acids. DNA of the CDR3: TGTGCCAGCAGGGGGACAGGTTCCGCCGGGGAGCTGTTTTTT. It translates to CASRGTGSAGELFF. The whole variable domain, filled in from reference TRBV2 and TRBJ2-2, reads EPEVTQTPSHQVTQMGQEVILRCVPISNHLYFYWYRQILGQKVEFLVSFYNNEISEKSEIFDDQFSVERPDGSNFTLKIRSTKLEDSAMYFCASRGTGSAGELFFGEGSRLTVL.

J is TRBJ2-1 and V is TRBV10-3, with TRBD2 matching 12 bases. The germline CDR1 and CDR2 sequences are ENHRY and SYGVKD. Germline trimming cut 3 bases from V and 8 bases from J; bases unmatched to any gene: 8. CDR3 length equals 16 residues. This CDR3 reads CAISDRLAGVSDEQFF. CDR3 in DNA: TGTGCCATCAGTGATCGACTAGCGGGAGTGTCCGATGAGCAGTTCTTC.

This clone was detected only once. The chain couples TRBV11-2 to TRBJ2-5; TRBD2 aligns across 8 bases. V gave up 5 bases and J gave up 5 bases; unmatched junction bases: 10. Germline CDR1 is SGHAT and CDR2 is FQNNGV. The CDR3 is 15 residues long. The CDR3 loop is CASSIPRGGLETQYF. The DNA of the CDR3 is TGTGCCAGCAGCATCCCCCGGGGGGGTCTTGAGACCCAGTACTTC.

The chain links TRBV2 to TRBJ1-1; D uncertain. The germline gives CDR1 SNHLY, CDR2 FYNNEI. There are 11 residues in the CDR3. V shed 6 bases and J shed 8 bases, with 10 bases lying between them. CDR3 region: CASRKGGEAFF. The CDR3 DNA sequence: TGTGCCAGCAGGAAAGGAGGGGAAGCTTTCTTT. Using reference TRBV2 and TRBJ1-1 for the parts outside the CDR3, the full variable domain is EPEVTQTPSHQVTQMGQEVILRCVPISNHLYFYWYRQILGQKVEFLVSFYNNEISEKSEIFDDQFSVERPDGSNFTLKIRSTKLEDSAMYFCASRKGGEAFFGQGTRLTVV.

This sequence joins TRBV6-5 and TRBJ2-7; no clear D gene. The CDR3 sequence is 15 residues long. V was shortened by 2 bases and J by 3 bases, with 14 bases between the two germline ends. Germline CDR1 MNHEY, CDR2 SVGAGI. The CDR3 sequence is CASSYKKAEGYEQYF. CDR3 nucleotides: TGTGCCAGCAGTTACAAGAAGGCGGAAGGCTACGAGCAGTACTTC.

The rearrangement links TRBV15 to TRBJ1-2; maybe TRBD1 (5 bases). Germline CDR1 and CDR2: LNHNV and YYDKDF (reference sequence). The V end lost 1 base, the J end lost 4 bases, and 16 bases lay between the germline ends. The CDR3 is 16 amino acids. CDR3: CATSRGGTPSSYGYTF. The CDR3 DNA reads as TGTGCCACCAGCAGAGGGGGCACGCCTTCCAGCTATGGCTACACCTTC.

The CDR3 spells CASRAGGSYNEQFF. CDR3 sequence (DNA): TGTGCCAGTAGAGCAGGGGGCTCCTACAATGAGCAGTTCTTC. The chain recombines TRBV19 with TRBJ2-1, with 7 positions matching TRBD1. Trimming took 6 bases from V and 0 from J; bases not matched to a gene: 2. The CDR3 is 14 residues long. Germline CDR1 reads LNHDA; CDR2 reads SQIVND (reference sequence).

This clone has a single count. The rearrangement joins TRBV30 to TRBJ1-5; D unclear. V was cut by 3 bases and J by 3 bases, with 9 bases left in between. Per germline, CDR1 GTSNPN and CDR2 SVGIG (reference sequence). There are 13 residues in the CDR3. DNA for the CDR3: TGTGCCTGGAGAACAGAGCTCAATCAGCCCCAGCATTTT. It yields the protein CAWRTELNQPQHF. The entire variable domain, with the rest obtained from reference TRBV30 and TRBJ1-5, is as follows: SQTIHQWPATLVQPVGSPLSLECTVEGTSNPNLYWYRQAAGRGLQLLFYSVGIGQISSEVPQNLSASRPQDRQFILSSKKLLLSDSGFYLCAWRTELNQPQHFGDGTRLSIL.

The chain carries TRBV4-1 and TRBJ2-7, with 10 bases fitting TRBD2. CDR1 and CDR2 from the germline V gene are MGHRA and YSYEKL. The CDR3 is made up of 14 amino acids. The V segment lost 0 bases and the J segment 12 bases; nucleotides outside the gene matches: 8. The CDR3 coding sequence is TGCGCCAGCAGCCAAGATATGAGCGGGAGGGCCACGTACTTC. This translates into CASSQDMSGRATYF.

V and J are TRBV7-9 and TRBJ1-4; no reliable D call. The germline gives CDR1 SEHNR, CDR2 FQNEAQ (reference sequence). V lost 1 base and J lost 7, with 16 bases in between. The CDR3 covers 16 residues. In DNA form, the CDR3 reads TGTGCCAGCAGCTTAGGGCGGAATGTCGGTGGTGAAAAACTGTTTTTT. Its protein product is CASSLGRNVGGEKLFF.

The table lists this clone with a few counts. The chain carries TRBV11-2 and TRBJ1-5; D call uncertain. V lost 8 bases and J lost 1, with 15 bases in between. CDR1 is SGHAT, CDR2 FQNNGV, per germline. The CDR3 loop spans 15 amino acids. The DNA for the CDR3 is TGTGCCAGCTCGAAAGGACTGCCCAGCAATCAGCCCCAGCATTTT. It yields the protein CASSKGLPSNQPQHF. Filled out from reference TRBV11-2 and TRBJ1-5, the complete variable domain reads EAGVAQSPRYKIIEKRQSVAFWCNPISGHATLYWYQQILGQGPKLLIQFQNNGVVDDSQLPKDRFSAERLKGVDSTLKIQPAKLEDSAVYLCASSKGLPSNQPQHFGDGTRLSIL.

This chain uses TRBV7-3 with TRBJ2-1; TRBD1 is a possible D gene (6 bases). The V and J ends lost 4 bases and 6 bases respectively, with 10 bases between them. CDR1 and CDR2 from the germline V gene are SGHTA and FQGTGA. The CDR3 length is 13 residues. The CDR3 is CASSYTGFNEQFF. The DNA of the CDR3 is TGTGCCAGCAGCTATACAGGGTTCAATGAGCAGTTCTTC.

The V and J genes are TRBV9 and TRBJ2-3, with TRBD2 matching 9 bases. The V gene's germline CDR1 is SGDLS and CDR2 YYNGEE. The V segment lost 4 bases and the J segment 5 bases; nucleotides outside the gene matches: 8. CDR3 length: 15 residues. Here the CDR3 DNA reads TGTGCCAGCAGCCCCTTTAGCGGGAGTGGAGATACGCAGTATTTT. Encoded protein: CASSPFSGSGDTQYF.

The chain combines TRBV7-3 with TRBJ2-1, with D possibly matching TRBD2 (5 bases). Trimming left V 2 bases short and J 1 base short, with 9 bases between. The CDR3 has 15 residues. CDR1 and CDR2 from the germline V gene are SGHTA and FQGTGA. CDR3 sequence: CASSLSRGSYNEQFF. The DNA of the CDR3 is TGTGCCAGCAGCTTATCCCGGGGATCCTACAATGAGCAGTTCTTC.

This chain connects TRBV29-1 to TRBJ2-1; the D gene is possibly TRBD2 (6 bases). Per the germline V gene, CDR1 is SQVTM and CDR2 is ANQGSEA. The V and J ends lost 3 bases and 1 base respectively, with 10 bases between them. The CDR3 totals 14 residues. The CDR3 spells CSVEGGISYNEQFF. CDR3 sequence (DNA): TGCAGCGTTGAGGGCGGGATATCCTACAATGAGCAGTTCTTC.

This clone was picked up a small number of times. The chain combines TRBV6-1 with TRBJ1-5, with a possible D match to TRBD1 (6 bases). Germline-derived CDR1 and CDR2 are MNHNS and SASEGT. The CDR3 length is 15 residues. Deletions cut 5 bases from V and 4 bases from J, with 15 bases between. The CDR3 coding sequence is TGTGCCAGCAGTCCACAGGGTAGGAGGAATCAGCCCCAGCATTTT. Protein sequence: CASSPQGRRNQPQHF.

The DNA of the CDR3 is TGTGCCAGCTCAAGGGGGCTGGTTTTGGAGCAGTTCTTC. Encoded protein: CASSRGLVLEQFF. This sequence joins TRBV18 and TRBJ2-1, with 7 bases lining up with TRBD1. The J segment lost 10 bases and the V segment lost 5 bases, leaving 8 bases of the junction unmatched. The germline V gene has CDR1 KGHSH and CDR2 LQKENI. This CDR3 region has 13 residues.

This clone was recorded only once. The junction does not match germline at one end; this may be a read error. This chain joins TRBV11-2 and TRBJ2-1; D possibly corresponds to TRBD1 (7 bases). This CDR3 spans 13 amino acids. The germline CDR1 and CDR2 sequences are SGHAT and FQNNGV. This chain's CDR3 is CASSLDRQDRRVF. The CDR3 DNA reads as TGTGCCAGCAGCTTAGATCGGCAGGACAGGAGGGTCTTC.